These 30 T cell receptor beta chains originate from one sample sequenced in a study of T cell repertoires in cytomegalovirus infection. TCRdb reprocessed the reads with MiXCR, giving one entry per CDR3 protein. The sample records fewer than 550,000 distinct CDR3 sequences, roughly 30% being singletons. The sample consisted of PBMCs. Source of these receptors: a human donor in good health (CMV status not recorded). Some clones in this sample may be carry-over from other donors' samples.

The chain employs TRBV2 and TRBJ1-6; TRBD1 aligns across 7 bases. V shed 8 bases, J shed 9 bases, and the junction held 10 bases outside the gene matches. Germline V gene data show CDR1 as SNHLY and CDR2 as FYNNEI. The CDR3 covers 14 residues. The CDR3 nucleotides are TGTGCCAGCGGCTTAGGGGGCGGGGGTTCACCCCTCCACTTT. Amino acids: CASGLGGGGSPLHF.

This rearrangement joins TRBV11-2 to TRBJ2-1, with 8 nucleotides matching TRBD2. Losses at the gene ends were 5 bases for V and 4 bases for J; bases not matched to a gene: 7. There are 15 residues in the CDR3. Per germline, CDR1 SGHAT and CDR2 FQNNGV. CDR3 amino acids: CASSPRASGYNEQFF. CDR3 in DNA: TGTGCCAGCAGCCCCCGTGCTAGCGGGTACAATGAGCAGTTCTTC.

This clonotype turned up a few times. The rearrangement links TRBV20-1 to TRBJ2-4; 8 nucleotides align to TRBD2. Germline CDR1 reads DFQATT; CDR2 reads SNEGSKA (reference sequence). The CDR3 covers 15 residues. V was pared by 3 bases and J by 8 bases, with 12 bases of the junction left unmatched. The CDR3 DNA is TGCAGTGCTAGTTGGCCGGGGGGGGGGCGGTACATTCAGTACTTC. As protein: CSASWPGGGRYIQYF.

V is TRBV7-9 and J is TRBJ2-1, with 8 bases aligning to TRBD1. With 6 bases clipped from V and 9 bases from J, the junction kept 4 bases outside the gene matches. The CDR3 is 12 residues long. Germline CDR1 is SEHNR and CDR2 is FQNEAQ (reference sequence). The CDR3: CASRQGGSEQFF. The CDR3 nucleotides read TGTGCCAGCAGACAGGGGGGAAGTGAGCAGTTCTTC.

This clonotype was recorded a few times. The CDR3 bases are TGTGCCAGCAGCTTAGACGTAGGTTTGGAGACCCAGTACTTC. Amino acid sequence: CASSLDVGLETQYF. V usage is TRBV11-2 and J usage is TRBJ2-5; no clear D gene. CDR3 length: 14 residues. Trimming removed 0 bases from V and 5 bases from J, with 10 bases in between. CDR1 and CDR2 (germline): SGHAT, FQNNGV.

In nucleotides, the CDR3 is TGTGCCAGCAGTCCTAGGGGGGGTCTCCCCTCTAACACCGGGGAGCTGTTTTTT. Protein: CASSPRGGLPSNTGELFF. The chain carries TRBV12-3 or TRBV12-4 and TRBJ2-2, with a possible D match to TRBD2 (7 bases). The V gene lost 5 bases and the J gene lost 2 bases, with 21 bases spanning the gap. The CDR3 spans 18 residues.

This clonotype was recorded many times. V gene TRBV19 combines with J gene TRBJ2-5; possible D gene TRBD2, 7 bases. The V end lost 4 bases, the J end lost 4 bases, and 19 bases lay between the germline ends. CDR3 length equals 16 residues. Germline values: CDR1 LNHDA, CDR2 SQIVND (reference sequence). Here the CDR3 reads CASSTNRAGVRETQYF. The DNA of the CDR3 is TGTGCCAGTAGTACCAACAGGGCGGGAGTGCGAGAGACCCAGTACTTC.

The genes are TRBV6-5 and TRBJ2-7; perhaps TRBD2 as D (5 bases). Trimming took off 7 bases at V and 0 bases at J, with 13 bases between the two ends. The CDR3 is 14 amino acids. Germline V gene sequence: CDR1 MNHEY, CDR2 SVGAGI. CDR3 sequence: CASNSFGDSYEQYF. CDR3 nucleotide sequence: TGTGCCAGCAATTCCTTCGGGGACTCCTACGAGCAGTACTTC.

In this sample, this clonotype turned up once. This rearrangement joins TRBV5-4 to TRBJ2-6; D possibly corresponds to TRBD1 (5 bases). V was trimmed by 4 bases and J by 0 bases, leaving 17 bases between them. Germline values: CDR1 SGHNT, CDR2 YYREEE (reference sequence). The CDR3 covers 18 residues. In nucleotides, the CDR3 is TGTGCCAGCAGCCCCGGCAGGACACCGAACTCTGGGGCCAACGTCCTGACTTTC. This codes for CASSPGRTPNSGANVLTF. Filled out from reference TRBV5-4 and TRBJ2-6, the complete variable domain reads ETGVTQSPTHLIKTRGQQVTLRCSSQSGHNTVSWYQQALGQGPQFIFQYYREEENGRGNFPPRFSGLQFPNYSSELNVNALELDDSALYLCASSPGRTPNSGANVLTFGAGSRLTVL.

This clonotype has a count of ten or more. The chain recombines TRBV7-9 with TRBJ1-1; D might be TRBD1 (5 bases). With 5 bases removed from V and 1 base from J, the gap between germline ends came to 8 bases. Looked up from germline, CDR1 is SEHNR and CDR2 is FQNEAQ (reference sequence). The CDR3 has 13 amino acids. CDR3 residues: CASSVTGNTEAFF. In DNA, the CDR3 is TGTGCCAGCAGCGTCACAGGGAACACTGAAGCTTTCTTT.

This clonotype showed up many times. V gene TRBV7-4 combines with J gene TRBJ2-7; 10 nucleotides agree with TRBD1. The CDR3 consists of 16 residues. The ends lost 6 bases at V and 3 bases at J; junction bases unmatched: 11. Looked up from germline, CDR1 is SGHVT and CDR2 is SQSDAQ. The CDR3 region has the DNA TGTGCCAGCAGTTATACCCGGGACAGGGGATACTACGAGCAGTACTTC. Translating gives CASSYTRDRGYYEQYF.

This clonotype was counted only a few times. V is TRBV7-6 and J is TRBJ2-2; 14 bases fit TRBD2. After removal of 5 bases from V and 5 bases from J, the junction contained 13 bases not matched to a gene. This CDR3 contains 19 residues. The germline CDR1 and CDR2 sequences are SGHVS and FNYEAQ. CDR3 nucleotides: TGTGCCAGCAGCCAGTCGGGACTAGCGGGGGCGTTTCCTACCGGGGAGCTGTTTTTT. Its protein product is CASSQSGLAGAFPTGELFF. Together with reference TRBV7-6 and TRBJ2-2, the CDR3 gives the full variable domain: GAGVSQSPRYKVTKRGQDVALRCDPISGHVSLYWYRQALGQGPEFLTYFNYEAQQDKSGLPNDRFSAERPEGSISTLTIQRTEQRDSAMYRCASSQSGLAGAFPTGELFFGEGSRLTVL.

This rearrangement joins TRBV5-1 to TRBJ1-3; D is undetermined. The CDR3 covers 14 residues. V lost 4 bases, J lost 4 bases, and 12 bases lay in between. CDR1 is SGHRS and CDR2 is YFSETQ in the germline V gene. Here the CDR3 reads CASSGGRRGNTIYF. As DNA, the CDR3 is TGCGCCAGCAGCGGAGGCCGGAGGGGAAACACCATATATTTT.

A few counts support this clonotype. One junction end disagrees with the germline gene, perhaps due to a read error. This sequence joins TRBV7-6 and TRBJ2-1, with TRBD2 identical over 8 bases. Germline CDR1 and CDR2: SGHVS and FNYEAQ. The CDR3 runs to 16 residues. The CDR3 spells CASSLAAQRGYTEQFF. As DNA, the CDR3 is TGTGCCAGCAGCTTAGCGGCCCAGCGGGGGTACACTGAGCAGTTCTTC.

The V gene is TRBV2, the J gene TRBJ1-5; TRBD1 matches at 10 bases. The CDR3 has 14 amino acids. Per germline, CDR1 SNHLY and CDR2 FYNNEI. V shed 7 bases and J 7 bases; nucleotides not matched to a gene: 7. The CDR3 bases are TGTGCCAGCACCGCGGGACAGGGGAACCAGCCCCAGCATTTT. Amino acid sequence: CASTAGQGNQPQHF.

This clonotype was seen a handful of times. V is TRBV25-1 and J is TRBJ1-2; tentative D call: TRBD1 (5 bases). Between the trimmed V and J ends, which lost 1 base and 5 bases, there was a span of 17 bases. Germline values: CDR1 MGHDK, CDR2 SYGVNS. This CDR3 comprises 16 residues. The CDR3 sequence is CASSELRVAGPYGYTF. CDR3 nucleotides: TGTGCCAGCAGTGAATTAAGGGTCGCAGGGCCGTATGGCTACACCTTC.

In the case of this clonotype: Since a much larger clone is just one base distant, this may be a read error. The CDR3 DNA is TGTGCCAGCAGCTTAGGGGGGCCGGGACTAGCGGGGAGGAATGAGCAGTACTTC. Encoded protein: CASSLGGPGLAGRNEQYF. The chain links TRBV7-2 to TRBJ2-1; TRBD2 matches at 13 bases. The assigned J gene may be wrong: the sequence end matches TRBJ2-7 better. CDR3 size: 18 residues. CDR1 is SGHTA and CDR2 is FQGNSA in the germline V gene.

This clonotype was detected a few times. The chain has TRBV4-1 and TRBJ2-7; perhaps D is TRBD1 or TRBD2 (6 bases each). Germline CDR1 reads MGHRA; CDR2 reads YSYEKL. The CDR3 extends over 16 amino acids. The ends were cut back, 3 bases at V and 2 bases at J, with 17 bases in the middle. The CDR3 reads CASSQGRSQGTYEQYF. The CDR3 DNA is TGCGCCAGCAGCCAGGGGAGGTCTCAGGGGACCTACGAGCAGTACTTC.

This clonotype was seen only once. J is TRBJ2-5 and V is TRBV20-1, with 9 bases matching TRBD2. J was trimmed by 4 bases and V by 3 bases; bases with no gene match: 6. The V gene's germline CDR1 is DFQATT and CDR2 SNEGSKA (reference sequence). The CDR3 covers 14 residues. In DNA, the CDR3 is TGCAGTGCTAGGGGCGGGGGGGCTGTAGAGACCCAGTACTTC. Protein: CSARGGGAVETQYF.

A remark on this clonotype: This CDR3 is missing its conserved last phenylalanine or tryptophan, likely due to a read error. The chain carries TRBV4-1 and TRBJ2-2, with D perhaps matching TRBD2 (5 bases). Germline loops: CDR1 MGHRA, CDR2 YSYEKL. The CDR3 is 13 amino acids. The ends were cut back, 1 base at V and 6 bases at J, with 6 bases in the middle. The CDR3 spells CASSQGAAGELFY. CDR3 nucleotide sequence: TGCGCCAGCAGCCAAGGAGCGGCCGGGGAGCTGTTTTAT.

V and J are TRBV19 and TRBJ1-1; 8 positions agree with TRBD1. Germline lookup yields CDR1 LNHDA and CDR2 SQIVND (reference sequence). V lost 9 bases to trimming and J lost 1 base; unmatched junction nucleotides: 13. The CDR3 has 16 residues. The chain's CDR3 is CASTDRGWGKNTEAFF. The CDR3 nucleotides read TGTGCCAGCACCGACAGGGGCTGGGGGAAGAACACTGAAGCTTTCTTT.

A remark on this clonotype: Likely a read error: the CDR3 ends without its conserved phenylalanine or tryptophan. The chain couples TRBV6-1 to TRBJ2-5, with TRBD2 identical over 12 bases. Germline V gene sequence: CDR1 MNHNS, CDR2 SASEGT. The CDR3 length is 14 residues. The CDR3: CARSEETSGGTQYI. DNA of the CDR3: TGTGCCCGCAGTGAGGAGACTAGCGGGGGAACCCAGTACATC.

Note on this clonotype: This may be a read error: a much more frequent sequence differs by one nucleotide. The CDR3 DNA reads as TGTGCCAGAAGCCCGCGGACAGGGGACTTCTCTGGAAACACCATATATTTT. Translating gives CARSPRTGDFSGNTIYF. V is TRBV7-6 and J is TRBJ1-3, with 9 bases that match TRBD1. Germline CDR1 is SGHVS and CDR2 is FNYEAQ. The CDR3 contains 17 residues. V was clipped by 9 bases and J by 0 bases; unmatched bases: 12.

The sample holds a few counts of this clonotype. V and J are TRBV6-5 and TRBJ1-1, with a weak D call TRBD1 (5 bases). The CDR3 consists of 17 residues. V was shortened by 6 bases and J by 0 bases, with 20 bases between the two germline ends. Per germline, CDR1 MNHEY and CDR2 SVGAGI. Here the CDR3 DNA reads TGTGCCAGCAGCACGACATTCGAAGGGGCCATGAACACTGAAGCTTTCTTT. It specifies CASSTTFEGAMNTEAFF.

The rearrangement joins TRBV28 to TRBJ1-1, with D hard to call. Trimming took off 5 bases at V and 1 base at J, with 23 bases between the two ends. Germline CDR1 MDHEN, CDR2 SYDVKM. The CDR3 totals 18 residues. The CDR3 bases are TGTGCCAGCAGTCAGTTTGACACGCTCTTTCCCCCGAACACTGAAGCTTTCTTT. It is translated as CASSQFDTLFPPNTEAFF. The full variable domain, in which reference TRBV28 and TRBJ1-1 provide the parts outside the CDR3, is DVKVTQSSRYLVKRTGEKVFLECVQDMDHENMFWYRQDPGLGLRLIYFSYDVKMKEKGDIPEGYSVSREKKERFSLILESASTNQTSMYLCASSQFDTLFPPNTEAFFGQGTRLTVV.

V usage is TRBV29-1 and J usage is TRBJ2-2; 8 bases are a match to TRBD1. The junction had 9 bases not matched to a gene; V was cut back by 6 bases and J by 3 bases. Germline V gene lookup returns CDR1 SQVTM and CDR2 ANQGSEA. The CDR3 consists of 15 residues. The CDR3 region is CSVKSDRVDTGELFF. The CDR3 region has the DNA TGCAGCGTCAAATCGGACAGGGTAGACACCGGGGAGCTGTTTTTT.

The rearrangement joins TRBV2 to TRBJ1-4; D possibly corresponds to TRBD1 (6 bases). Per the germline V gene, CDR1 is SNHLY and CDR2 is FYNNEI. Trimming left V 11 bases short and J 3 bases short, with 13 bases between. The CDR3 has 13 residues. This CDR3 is CAGEQGPNEKLFF. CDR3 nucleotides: TGTGCCGGGGAACAGGGACCTAATGAAAAACTGTTTTTT.

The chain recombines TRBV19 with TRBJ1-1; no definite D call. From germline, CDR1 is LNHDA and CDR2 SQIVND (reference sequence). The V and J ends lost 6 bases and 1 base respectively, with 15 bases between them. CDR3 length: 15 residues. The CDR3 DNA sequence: TGTGCCAGTAGAGACCACCGGCGACGGAACACTGAAGCTTTCTTT. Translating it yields CASRDHRRRNTEAFF.

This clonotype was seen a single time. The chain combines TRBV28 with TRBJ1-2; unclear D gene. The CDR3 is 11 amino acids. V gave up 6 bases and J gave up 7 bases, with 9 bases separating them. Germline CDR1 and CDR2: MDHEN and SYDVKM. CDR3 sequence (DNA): TGTGCCAGCAGCTCGAAGGGTGGCTACACCTTC. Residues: CASSSKGGYTF.

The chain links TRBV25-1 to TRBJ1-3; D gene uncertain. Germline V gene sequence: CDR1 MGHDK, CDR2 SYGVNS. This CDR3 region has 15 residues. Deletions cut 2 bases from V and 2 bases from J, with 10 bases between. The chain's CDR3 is CASSEPGMPGNTIYF. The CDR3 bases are TGTGCCAGCAGTGAACCGGGGATGCCTGGAAACACCATATATTTT.